This TCR beta chain was captured in a study of T-cell memory formation after mild COVID-19. On the study more broadly: Each donor largely had its own TCR clusters.

Germline CDR1 reads ENHRY; CDR2 reads SYGVKD. J was trimmed by 4 bases and V by 3 bases; bases with no gene match: 22. The CDR3 is made up of 21 amino acids. Study observations and caveats: CD8+ contracting clones occupied EMRA, while CD4+ ones occupied mainly CM and EM. Cross-reactive memory apparently joined, as some responding clones appeared in pre-infection memory.

With constant-segment primers, 5'RACE yielded cDNA libraries of TCR alpha and TCR beta that carried sample barcodes and UMIs. Using its own MiXCR run on the 5' RACE reads, TCRdb lists one record per CDR3 protein. The sample lists roughly 310,000 distinct CDR3 sequences, around 15% occurring once. Turning to this clonotype: Its antigen remains unidentified.

This sequence originates from a man between 18 and 35 years old who had mild COVID-19 (a few samples of this study predate the infection). Cell type and time point are not known. The sample comprised PBMCs or a T cell subset sorted from them (not recorded which). The chain links TRBV10-3 to TRBJ2-3, with TRBD1 matching 10 bases. The CDR3 region is CAISEGILGQGSVSRADTQYF. Written as DNA, the CDR3 is TGTGCCATCAGTGAAGGAATATTGGGACAGGGGAGTGTTAGCCGGGCAGATACGCAGTATTTT.